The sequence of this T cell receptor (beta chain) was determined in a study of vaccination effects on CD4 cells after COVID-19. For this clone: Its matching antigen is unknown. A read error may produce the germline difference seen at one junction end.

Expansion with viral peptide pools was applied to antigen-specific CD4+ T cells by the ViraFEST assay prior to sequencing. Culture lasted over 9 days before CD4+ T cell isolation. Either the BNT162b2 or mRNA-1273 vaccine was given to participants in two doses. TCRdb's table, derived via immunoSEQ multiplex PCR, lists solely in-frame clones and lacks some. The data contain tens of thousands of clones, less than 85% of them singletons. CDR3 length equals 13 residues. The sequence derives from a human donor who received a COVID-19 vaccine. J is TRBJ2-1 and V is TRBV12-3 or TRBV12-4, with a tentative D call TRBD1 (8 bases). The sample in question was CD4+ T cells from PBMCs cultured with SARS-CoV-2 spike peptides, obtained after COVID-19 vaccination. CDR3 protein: CASSLYRTRQGLF. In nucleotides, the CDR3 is TGTGCCAGCAGTTTATATCGGACTAGACAGGGGCTCTTC.